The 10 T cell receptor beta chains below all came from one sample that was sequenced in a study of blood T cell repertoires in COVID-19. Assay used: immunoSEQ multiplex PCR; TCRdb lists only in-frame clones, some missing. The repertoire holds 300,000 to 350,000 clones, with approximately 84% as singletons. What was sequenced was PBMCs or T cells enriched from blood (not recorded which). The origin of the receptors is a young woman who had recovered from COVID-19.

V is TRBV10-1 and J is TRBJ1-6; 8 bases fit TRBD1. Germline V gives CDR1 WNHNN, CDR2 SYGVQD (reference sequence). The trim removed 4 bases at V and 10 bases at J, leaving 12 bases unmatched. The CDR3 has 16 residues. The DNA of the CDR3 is TGCGCCAGCAGTGGAAAGGACAGGGAGAGGGAATCACCCCTCCACTTT. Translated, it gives CASSGKDRERESPLHF.

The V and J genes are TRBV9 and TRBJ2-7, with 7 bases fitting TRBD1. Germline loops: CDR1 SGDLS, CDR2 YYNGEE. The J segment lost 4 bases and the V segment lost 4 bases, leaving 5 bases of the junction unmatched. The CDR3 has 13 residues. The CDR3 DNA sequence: TGTGCCAGCAGCTTAGGGGACAGATACGAGCAGTACTTC. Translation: CASSLGDRYEQYF.

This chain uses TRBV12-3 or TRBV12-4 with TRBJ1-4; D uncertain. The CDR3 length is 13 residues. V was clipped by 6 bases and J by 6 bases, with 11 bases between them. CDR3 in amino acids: CASSLWADEKLFF. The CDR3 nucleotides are TGTGCCAGCAGCCTGTGGGCAGATGAAAAACTGTTTTTT.

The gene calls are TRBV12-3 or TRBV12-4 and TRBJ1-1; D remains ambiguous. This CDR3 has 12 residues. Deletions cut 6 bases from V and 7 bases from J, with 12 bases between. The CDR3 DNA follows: TGTGCCAGCAGGTCGGTTGTTAGTGAAGCTTTCTTT. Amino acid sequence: CASRSVVSEAFF.

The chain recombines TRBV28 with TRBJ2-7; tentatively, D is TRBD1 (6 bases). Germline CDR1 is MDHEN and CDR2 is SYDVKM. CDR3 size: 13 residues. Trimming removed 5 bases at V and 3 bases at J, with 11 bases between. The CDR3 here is CASSKPTGYEQYF. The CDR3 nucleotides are TGTGCCAGCAGTAAACCGACAGGCTACGAGCAGTACTTC.

CDR3 DNA sequence: TGCGCCAGCAGCTCCGTGACAGGAGTTTATTCCTCCTACGAGCAGTACTTC. Translation: CASSSVTGVYSSYEQYF. The chain has TRBV5-1 and TRBJ2-7, with D perhaps TRBD1 (6 bases). The germline V gene encodes CDR1 SGHRS and CDR2 YFSETQ. The V and J ends lost 3 bases and 0 bases respectively, with 19 bases between them. The CDR3 sequence is 17 residues long.

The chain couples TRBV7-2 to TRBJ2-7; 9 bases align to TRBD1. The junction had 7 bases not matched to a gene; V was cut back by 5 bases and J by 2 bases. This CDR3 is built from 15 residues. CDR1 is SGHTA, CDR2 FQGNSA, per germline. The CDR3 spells CASSTQGARTYEQYF. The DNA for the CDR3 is TGTGCCAGCAGCACACAGGGGGCTAGGACCTACGAGCAGTACTTC.

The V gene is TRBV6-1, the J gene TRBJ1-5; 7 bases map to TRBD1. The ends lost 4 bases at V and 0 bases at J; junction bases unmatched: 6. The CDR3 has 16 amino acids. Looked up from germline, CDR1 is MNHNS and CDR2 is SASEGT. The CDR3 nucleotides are TGTGCCAGCAGTGGAGGGGGCAGATATAGCAATCAGCCCCAGCATTTT. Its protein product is CASSGGGRYSNQPQHF.

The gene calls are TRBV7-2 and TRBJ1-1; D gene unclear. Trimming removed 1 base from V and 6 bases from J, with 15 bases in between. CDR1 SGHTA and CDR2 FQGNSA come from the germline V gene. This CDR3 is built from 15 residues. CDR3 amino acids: CASSLVLGRSAEAFF. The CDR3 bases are TGTGCCAGCAGCTTAGTTCTCGGTAGGAGCGCTGAAGCTTTCTTT.

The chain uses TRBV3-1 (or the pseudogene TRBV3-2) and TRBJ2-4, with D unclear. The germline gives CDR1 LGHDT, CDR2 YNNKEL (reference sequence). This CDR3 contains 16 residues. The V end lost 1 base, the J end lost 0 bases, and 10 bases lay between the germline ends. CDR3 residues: CASSQGSALAKNIQYF. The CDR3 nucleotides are TGTGCCAGCAGCCAAGGGAGCGCCCTAGCCAAAAACATTCAGTACTTC.